This TCR beta chain was captured in a study of T-cell reconstitution after alpha-beta-depleted transplantation in children. General study results and limits: Surviving recipient T cells and intrathymic progenitors accounted for some patients' high TCRbeta diversity at day 60. Expanded clones from the graft, numbering several hundred, reportedly supplied alpha-beta T cells about two months after transplant. T-cell numbers and diversity one year post-transplant derived largely from freshly generated T cells.

J lost 3 bases, V lost 6 bases, and 3 bases had no gene match. CDR1 is SGHRS, CDR2 YFSETQ, per germline. This CDR3 is 13 amino acids long. Unique molecular identifiers tagged the TCRbeta library. TCRdb reprocessed the PCR reads with MiXCR, giving one entry per CDR3 protein. The data contain approximately 300,000 distinct CDR3 sequences, 6% to 10% of them singletons. This clonotype was counted many times. The antigen is unknown. The sample consisted of peripheral blood, taken 360 days after TCRalphabeta/CD19-depleted stem cell transplant. This chain links TRBV5-1 with TRBJ2-7; the match to TRBD2 covers 10 bases. This TCR came from a female patient aged 2 to 10 who had a stem cell transplant for Fanconi anemia, so the T cells may come from the graft donor. CDR3 DNA sequence: TGCGCCAGCACTAGCGGGAGTGACTACGAGCAGTACTTC. It is translated as CASTSGSDYEQYF.